These 18 T cell receptor beta chains were sequenced from one sample in a study of early T cells in non-severe SARS-CoV-2 infection. A single record per CDR3 protein comes from TCRdb applying MiXCR to the 5' RACE reads. This sample has about 58,000 distinct CDR3 sequences; about 12% occur once, and the top ten carry about 1.2%. Specimen: whole blood, collected at baseline. These receptors all stem from an adult who was a healthcare worker with PCR-confirmed SARS-CoV-2 infection or an uninfected control (not recorded which). The donor label of this sample is uncertain.

A few counts support this clonotype. This chain uses TRBV6-2 or TRBV6-3 with TRBJ1-2, with a weak D call TRBD1 (5 bases). Trimming stripped 2 bases from V and 4 bases from J, with 8 bases between. The CDR3 totals 13 residues. Per the germline V gene, CDR1 is MNHEY and CDR2 is SVGEGT. CDR3 nucleotide sequence: TGTGCCAGCAGTTACGCCGACAGCTATGGCTACACCTTC. It codes for CASSYADSYGYTF.

The chain employs TRBV29-1 and TRBJ1-2, with 9 bases matching TRBD1. With V trimmed by 7 bases and J by 4 bases, 4 bases remained unmatched. Germline CDR1 and CDR2: SQVTM and ANQGSEA. This CDR3 contains 12 residues. The CDR3 loop is CSGGDRAYGYTF. The CDR3 DNA follows: TGCAGCGGAGGGGACAGGGCCTATGGCTACACCTTC.

On this clonotype: A read error may explain this, as a much larger clone is one base away. CDR3 nucleotide sequence: TGCAGTGCTACAGGGGGACGGGTGAACACTGAAGCTTTCTTT. Translation gives CSATGGRVNTEAFF. The V gene is TRBV20-1, the J gene TRBJ1-1; 7 nucleotides line up with TRBD1. Germline V CDR1 and CDR2: DFQATT, SNEGSKA (reference sequence). This CDR3 comprises 14 residues. V lost 4 bases and J lost 0; bases outside the gene matches: 5.

This clonotype showed up just a few times. The chain uses TRBV5-1 and TRBJ2-4; perhaps TRBD2 as D (5 bases). CDR1 is SGHRS and CDR2 is YFSETQ in the germline V gene. With 1 base removed from V and 3 bases from J, the gap between germline ends came to 11 bases. The length of the CDR3 is 15 residues. CDR3 region: CASSLRTDYKNIQYF. Here the CDR3 DNA reads TGCGCCAGCAGCTTGAGAACAGACTACAAAAACATTCAGTACTTC. Looking up the rest from reference TRBV5-1 and TRBJ2-4 gives the full variable domain: KAGVTQTPRYLIKTRGQQVTLSCSPISGHRSVSWYQQTPGQGLQFLFEYFSETQRNKGNFPGRFSGRQFSNSRSEMNVSTLELGDSALYLCASSLRTDYKNIQYFGAGTRLSVL.

The V call is TRBV5-1, the J call TRBJ2-5; D remains unclear. V was shortened by 0 bases and J by 5 bases, with 8 bases between the two germline ends. This CDR3 has 13 amino acids. Looked up from germline, CDR1 is SGHRS and CDR2 is YFSETQ. CDR3 nucleotides: TGCGCCAGCAGCTTGGATCCGGGTGAGACCCAGTACTTC. Residues: CASSLDPGETQYF.

This chain links TRBV2 with TRBJ2-1, with a tentative D call TRBD2 (6 bases). V was trimmed by 6 bases and J by 4 bases, leaving 10 bases between them. The germline V gene has CDR1 SNHLY and CDR2 FYNNEI. This CDR3 spans 13 amino acids. The CDR3 nucleotides are TGTGCCAGCAGCACTAGCCAGTACAATGAGCAGTTCTTC. Translated, it gives CASSTSQYNEQFF. Complete variable domain (other parts from reference TRBV2 and TRBJ2-1): EPEVTQTPSHQVTQMGQEVILRCVPISNHLYFYWYRQILGQKVEFLVSFYNNEISEKSEIFDDQFSVERPDGSNFTLKIRSTKLEDSAMYFCASSTSQYNEQFFGPGTRLTVL.

Only a few counts were recorded for this clonotype. V and J are TRBV4-2 and TRBJ1-1; D may be TRBD1 (5 bases). Trimming removed 0 bases from V and 5 bases from J, with 10 bases in between. Germline lookup yields CDR1 LGHNA and CDR2 YNFKEQ. The CDR3 runs to 14 residues. The CDR3 is CASSQDKWGTEAFF. The DNA of the CDR3 is TGTGCCAGCAGCCAAGATAAATGGGGGACTGAAGCTTTCTTT.

This clonotype was seen a handful of times. The chain joins TRBV4-1 to TRBJ1-4; D unresolved. This CDR3 spans 13 amino acids. Germline CDR1 and CDR2: MGHRA and YSYEKL. Trimming removed 1 base from V and 8 bases from J, with 8 bases in between. The CDR3: CASSQVLSEKLFF. DNA of the CDR3: TGCGCCAGCAGCCAAGTCCTCTCCGAAAAACTGTTTTTT.

This clonotype was seen a few times. This chain links TRBV3-1 with TRBJ1-2; TRBD1 agrees at 7 bases. Unmatched junction bases numbered 10, after V lost 2 bases and J lost 4 bases. This CDR3 region has 16 residues. Germline V CDR1 and CDR2: LGHDT, YNNKEL (reference sequence). The CDR3: CASSQTPGTVLYGYTF. The CDR3 nucleotides read TGTGCCAGCAGCCAAACTCCCGGGACAGTCCTCTATGGCTACACCTTC.

The J gene is TRBJ2-2, the V gene TRBV13; the D call may be TRBD1 or TRBD2 (5 bases each). This CDR3 comprises 13 residues. Trimming stripped 8 bases from V and 6 bases from J, with 13 bases between. Germline CDR1 is PRHDT and CDR2 is FYEKMQ (reference sequence). The CDR3 loop reads CASVGLGAGELFF. In DNA, the CDR3 is TGTGCCAGCGTCGGTTTGGGGGCCGGGGAGCTGTTTTTT.

V gene TRBV6-5 combines with J gene TRBJ2-3; D is possibly TRBD2 (6 bases). The length of the CDR3 is 16 residues. The germline V gene has CDR1 MNHEY and CDR2 SVGAGI. Between the trimmed V and J ends, which lost 0 bases and 0 bases, there was a span of 10 bases. This CDR3 is CASSYSEGSSTDTQYF. The CDR3 DNA is TGTGCCAGCAGTTACTCGGAGGGCAGTAGCACAGATACGCAGTATTTT.

The chain recombines TRBV20-1 with TRBJ1-5; D call uncertain. With 1 base removed from V and 0 bases from J, the gap between germline ends came to 13 bases. CDR3 length: 16 residues. Per germline, CDR1 DFQATT and CDR2 SNEGSKA (reference sequence). The CDR3: CSARADGVYSNQPQHF. The CDR3 DNA reads as TGCAGTGCTAGAGCGGACGGAGTTTATAGCAATCAGCCCCAGCATTTT.

The genes are TRBV12-3 or TRBV12-4 and TRBJ1-1, with 7 bases fitting TRBD1. CDR3 length: 13 amino acids. Trimming cost V 6 bases and J 4 bases; bases outside gene matches: 5. This CDR3 reads CASSRQGRTEAFF. In DNA, the CDR3 is TGTGCCAGCAGCCGACAGGGACGCACTGAAGCTTTCTTT.

The sample holds a few counts of this clonotype. One end of the junction fails to match germline, which may point to a read error. The chain links TRBV19 to TRBJ1-6; no clear D gene. CDR1 is LNHDA and CDR2 is SQIVND in the germline V gene (reference sequence). The CDR3 has 15 amino acids. The CDR3 loop reads CASSTDRAYNSPLHF. The CDR3 DNA reads as TGTGCCAGTAGCACCGACCGGGCCTACAATTCACCCCTCCACTTT. The entire variable domain, with the rest obtained from reference TRBV19 and TRBJ1-6, is as follows: DGGITQSPKYLFRKEGQNVTLSCEQNLNHDAMYWYRQDPGQGLRLIYYSQIVNDFQKGDIAEGYSVSREKKESFPLTVTSAQKNPTAFYLCASSTDRAYNSPLHFGNGTRLTVT.

At least ten counts were recorded for this clonotype. V and J are TRBV7-2 and TRBJ2-5; 7 bases fit TRBD2. Germline V CDR1 and CDR2: SGHTA, FQGNSA. With 0 bases clipped from V and 3 bases from J, the junction kept 4 bases outside the gene matches. CDR3 length: 15 amino acids. The CDR3 bases are TGTGCCAGCAGCTTAGCGGGGACTACTAAAGAGACCCAGTACTTC. It encodes CASSLAGTTKETQYF.

The rearrangement joins TRBV7-9 to TRBJ2-3; 7 nucleotides align to TRBD2. After removal of 5 bases from V and 0 bases from J, the junction contained 11 bases not matched to a gene. From germline, CDR1 is SEHNR and CDR2 FQNEAQ (reference sequence). The CDR3 is made up of 17 amino acids. The CDR3 DNA sequence: TGTGCCAGCAGCCCGCGAACCGCGGGGGTGAGCACAGATACGCAGTATTTT. Translated, it gives CASSPRTAGVSTDTQYF.

This clonotype showed up just a few times. V usage is TRBV5-1 and J usage is TRBJ1-4, with D possibly matching TRBD1 (5 bases). The CDR3 covers 15 residues. Germline values: CDR1 SGHRS, CDR2 YFSETQ. V lost 3 bases to trimming and J lost 4 bases, with 13 bases between them. The CDR3 DNA is TGCGCCAGCAGCTGGGCGGGACTACTTAATGAAAAACTGTTTTTT. Translation gives CASSWAGLLNEKLFF.

The chain recombines TRBV4-1 with TRBJ1-1, with TRBD1 matching 7 bases. The CDR3 totals 13 residues. Germline V CDR1 and CDR2: MGHRA, YSYEKL. Germline trimming cut 3 bases from V and 11 bases from J; bases unmatched to any gene: 9. The chain's CDR3 is CASSQMTGYRAFF. The CDR3 nucleotides read TGCGCCAGCAGCCAGATGACAGGGTATAGGGCTTTCTTT.